This entry concerns a single T cell receptor (beta chain). This clonotype was observed many times. Its antigen has not been determined. No base quality values were provided; no much bigger clone lies one nucleotide off. The data were obtained in a study of T cells after yellow fever vaccination (dated by TCRdb to the late 2010s). Describing the broader study: The SMART-Seq v4 Ultra Low Input RNA kit was used to prepare libraries from fractions with low cell numbers. Two healthy male donors, one aged 18 to 29 and one aged 30 to 40 years, made up the cohort. Blood was drawn at multiple timepoints before and after primary and secondary immunization, with bulk PBMC replicates and cell subsets isolated. To follow T-cell clones before and after both primary and booster YFV17D yellow fever vaccination, bulk TCR alpha and beta repertoires underwent longitudinal sequencing. What the study reported, not specific to this receptor: Only two donors were included in the study, so the extent to which the findings can be generalized is limited. Compared with the primary T-cell response, the secondary T-cell response was faster but weaker, reaching its peak on day 5 rather than on day 15. A small share of clonotypes occurred in both CD4 and CD8 compartments, likely arising from convergent recombination. Most clones expanded after primary vaccination (around 97% of CD4 and around 88% of CD8) were re-detected after the booster, suggesting that broad memory maintenance occurred. Computational filtering was required because FACS-sorted repertoires could contain abundant contaminating clonotypes from the bulk population.

In the paper's terms, the treatment or condition label means: live attenuated yellow fever vaccine strain. At each blood-draw timepoint, two biological replicates of bulk PBMCs were obtained. PBMCs were isolated from peripheral blood using a standard Ficoll-Paque protocol. RNA was extracted with TriZol from bulk PBMCs, CD4 and CD8 fractions, and dextramer-positive and dextramer-negative fractions. TCR cDNA was synthesized by 5'RACE template switching, which introduced a universal primer site and unique molecular identifiers. cDNA synthesis was primed from both the TCR alpha and TCR beta constant segments. Library amplification used two PCR steps, and the second PCR step added sample barcodes and sequencing adapters. Libraries were sequenced on Illumina HiSeq 2500 (2x100 bp) or NovaSeq (2x150 bp). The study's own analysis went as follows. Demultiplexing of reads and collapsing into UMI consensus sequences were performed with MIGEC, and V(D)J alignment was carried out with MiXCR. Vaccine-responding clonotypes were identified with edgeR using replicate PBMC samples, with FDR below 0.01 and a log2 fold change above 5 up to day 15 being required. CD4 or CD8 identity was assigned to each bulk clonotype according to whether the clonotype was present at higher abundance in the sequenced CD4 repertoire or the sequenced CD8 repertoire. Using fastp at Q25 and MiXCR, TCRdb reprocessed the public reads and kept productive beta chains. Merged by CDR3 protein, the rows form single entries marked with the most common genes and DNA. The V and J calls shown here were made by TCRdb, not taken from the authors' results. The sample has approximately 610,000 distinct CDR3 sequences on record, 17% of them singletons. Around 15% of the sample goes to the ten largest clones.

Ends trimmed: V by 4 bases, J by 8 bases; bases unmatched to a gene: 7. The CDR1 and CDR2 encoded by the germline V gene (reference sequence) are LNHNV and YYDKDF. The CDR3 has 14 amino acids, counting the end cysteine and phenylalanine. Only the CDR3 DNA is retained, 42 bases long and in frame from the first base. The chain couples TRBV15 to TRBJ1-4; 7 middle bases align to TRBD1. The receptor was derived from a man aged 18-30 years who received the YFV17D yellow fever vaccine. Material: PBMCs, obtained 5 days after the first yellow fever vaccination. The CDR3 reads CATSKDRVDEKLFF. DNA sequence: TGTGCCACCAGCAAAGACAGGGTCGACGAAAAACTGTTTTTT.